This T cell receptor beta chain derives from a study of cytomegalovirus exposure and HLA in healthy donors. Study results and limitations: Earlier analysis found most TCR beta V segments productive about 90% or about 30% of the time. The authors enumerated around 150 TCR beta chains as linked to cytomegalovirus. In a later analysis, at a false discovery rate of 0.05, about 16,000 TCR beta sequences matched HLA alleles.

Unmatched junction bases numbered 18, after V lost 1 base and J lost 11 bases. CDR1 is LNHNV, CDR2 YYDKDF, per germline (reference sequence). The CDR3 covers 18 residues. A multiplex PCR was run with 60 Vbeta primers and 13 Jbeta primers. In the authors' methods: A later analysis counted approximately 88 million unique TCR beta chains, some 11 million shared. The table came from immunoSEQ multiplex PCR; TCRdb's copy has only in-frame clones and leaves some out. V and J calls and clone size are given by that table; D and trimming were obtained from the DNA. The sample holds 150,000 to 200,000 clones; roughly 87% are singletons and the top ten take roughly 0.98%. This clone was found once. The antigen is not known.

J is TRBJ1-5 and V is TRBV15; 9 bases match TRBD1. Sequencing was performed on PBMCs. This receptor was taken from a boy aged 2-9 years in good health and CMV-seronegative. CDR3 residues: CATSRGDQGQGRSRAQHF. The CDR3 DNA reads TGTGCCACCAGCAGAGGAGACCAGGGACAGGGCCGGTCCAGGGCCCAGCATTTT. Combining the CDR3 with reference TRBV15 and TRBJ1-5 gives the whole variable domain DAMVIQNPRYQVTQFGKPVTLSCSQTLNHNVMYWYQQKSSQAPKLLFHYYDKDFNNEADTPDNFQSRRPNTSFCFLDIRSPGLGDTAMYLCATSRGDQGQGRSRAQHFGDGTRLSIL.